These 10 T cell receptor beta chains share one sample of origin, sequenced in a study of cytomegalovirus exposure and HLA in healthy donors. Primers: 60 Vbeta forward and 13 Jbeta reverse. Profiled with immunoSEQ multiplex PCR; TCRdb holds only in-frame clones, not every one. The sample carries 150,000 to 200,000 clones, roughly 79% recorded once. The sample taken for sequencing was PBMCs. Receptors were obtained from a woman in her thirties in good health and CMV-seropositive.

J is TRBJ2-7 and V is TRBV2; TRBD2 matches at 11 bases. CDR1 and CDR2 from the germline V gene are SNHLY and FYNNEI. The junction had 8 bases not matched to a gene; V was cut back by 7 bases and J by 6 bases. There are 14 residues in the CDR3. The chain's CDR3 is CASIGTSGPLEQYF. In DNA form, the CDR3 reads TGTGCCAGCATCGGGACTAGCGGCCCTCTCGAGCAGTACTTC.

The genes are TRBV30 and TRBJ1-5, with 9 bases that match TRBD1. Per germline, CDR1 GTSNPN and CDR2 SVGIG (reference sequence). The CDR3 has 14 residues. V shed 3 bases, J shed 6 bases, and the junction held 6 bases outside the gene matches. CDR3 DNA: TGTGCCTGGAGCGGGGACAGGGTTAGTCAGCCCCAGCATTTT. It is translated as CAWSGDRVSQPQHF.

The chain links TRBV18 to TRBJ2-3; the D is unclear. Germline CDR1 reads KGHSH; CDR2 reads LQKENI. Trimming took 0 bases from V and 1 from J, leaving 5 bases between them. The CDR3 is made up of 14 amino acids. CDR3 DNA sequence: TGTGCCAGCTCACCACCGTCCGGCACAGATACGCAGTATTTT. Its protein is CASSPPSGTDTQYF.

This CDR3 is CASSLLTSGSGELFF. The CDR3 bases are TGTGCCAGCAGTTTATTAACTAGCGGGAGCGGGGAGCTGTTTTTT. This chain links TRBV27 with TRBJ2-2; 11 nucleotides match TRBD2. The germline CDR1 and CDR2 sequences are MNHEY and SMNVEV (reference sequence). The CDR3 loop spans 15 amino acids. J lost 7 bases, V lost 1 base, and 2 bases had no gene match.

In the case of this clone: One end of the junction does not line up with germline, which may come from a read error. CDR3 sequence (DNA): TGTGCCAGCAGGGAAGGCAGCTCCTATAATTCACCCCTCCACTTT. This sequence encodes CASREGSSYNSPLHF. V is TRBV2 and J is TRBJ1-6, with unresolved D. From germline, CDR1 is SNHLY and CDR2 FYNNEI. The CDR3 length is 15 residues.

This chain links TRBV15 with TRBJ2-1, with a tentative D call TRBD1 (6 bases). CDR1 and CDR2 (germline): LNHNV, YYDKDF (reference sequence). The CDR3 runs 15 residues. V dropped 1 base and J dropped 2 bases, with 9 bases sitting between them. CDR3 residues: CATSRGQVAYNEQFF. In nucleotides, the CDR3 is TGTGCCACCAGCAGAGGACAGGTCGCCTACAATGAGCAGTTCTTC.

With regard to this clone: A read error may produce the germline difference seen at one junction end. The CDR3 DNA follows: TGCGCCAGCACCCGGGCGGGTCCGTCTGTTCCGCCTCAGCTCCAGCATTTT. This sequence encodes CASTRAGPSVPPQLQHF. The V and J genes are TRBV23-1 and TRBJ1-5; D uncertain. TRBV23-1 is placed among ORFs of uncertain function. The length of the CDR3 is 17 residues.

CDR3 region: CASSSPPPTGYGYTF. CDR3 DNA: TGTGCCAGCAGCTCCCCGCCGCCGACAGGCTATGGCTACACCTTC. This chain connects TRBV5-8 to TRBJ1-2, with a tentative D call TRBD1 (6 bases). The V end lost 3 bases, the J end lost 4 bases, and 16 bases lay between the germline ends. Germline loops: CDR1 SGHTS, CDR2 YDEGEE. The CDR3 length is 15 residues. Variable domain in full (rest from reference TRBV5-8 and TRBJ1-2): EAGVTQSPTHLIKTRGQQATLRCSPISGHTSVYWYQQALGLGLQFLLWYDEGEERNRGNFPPRFSGRQFPNYSSELNVNALELEDSALYLCASSSPPPTGYGYTFGSGTRLTVV.

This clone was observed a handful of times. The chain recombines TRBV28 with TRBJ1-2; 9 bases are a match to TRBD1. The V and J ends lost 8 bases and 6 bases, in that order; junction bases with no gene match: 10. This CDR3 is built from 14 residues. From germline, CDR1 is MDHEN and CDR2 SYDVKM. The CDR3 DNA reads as TGTGCCAGCGTATTAAGCGGGACAGGGAATGGCTACACCTTC. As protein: CASVLSGTGNGYTF.

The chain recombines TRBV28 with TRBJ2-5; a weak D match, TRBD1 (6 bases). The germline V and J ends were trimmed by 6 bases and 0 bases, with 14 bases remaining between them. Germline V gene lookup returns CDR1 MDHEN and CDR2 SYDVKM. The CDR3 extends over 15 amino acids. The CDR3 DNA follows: TGTGCCAGCAGCATGGGAACAGGGTACCAAGAGACCCAGTACTTC. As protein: CASSMGTGYQETQYF.